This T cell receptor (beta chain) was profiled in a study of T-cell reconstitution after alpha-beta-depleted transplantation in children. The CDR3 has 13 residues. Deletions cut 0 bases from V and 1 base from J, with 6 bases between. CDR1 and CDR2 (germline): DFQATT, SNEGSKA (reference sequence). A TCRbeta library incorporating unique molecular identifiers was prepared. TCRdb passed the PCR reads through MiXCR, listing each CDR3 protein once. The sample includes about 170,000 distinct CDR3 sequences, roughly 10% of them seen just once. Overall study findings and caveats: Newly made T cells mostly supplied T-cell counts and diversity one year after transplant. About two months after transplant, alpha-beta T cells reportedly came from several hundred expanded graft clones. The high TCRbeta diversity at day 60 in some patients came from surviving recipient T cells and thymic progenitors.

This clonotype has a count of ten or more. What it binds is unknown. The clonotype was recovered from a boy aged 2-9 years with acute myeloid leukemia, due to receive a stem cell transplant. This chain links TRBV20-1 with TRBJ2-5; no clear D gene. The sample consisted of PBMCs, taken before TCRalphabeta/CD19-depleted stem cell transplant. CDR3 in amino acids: CSARDRFQETQYF. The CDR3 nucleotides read TGCAGTGCTAGAGATCGGTTCCAAGAGACCCAGTACTTC.